These T cell receptor beta chains were read from a single sample in a study of T cell responses to AZD1222 COVID-19 vaccine. Clones were read by immunoSEQ multiplex PCR, and TCRdb kept only the in-frame ones, dropping some. This table has 150,000 to 200,000 clones, more than 85% appearing once. The sample here was peripheral blood, taken on day 0 of AZD1222 vaccination. The receptors here all came from an adult in good health. Both conserved end residues are trimmed from each CDR3.

j_call,v_call,cdr3_aa
TRBJ2-1,TRBV7-9,ASSLTGINEQF
TRBJ1-4,TRBV3-1/TRBV3-2,ASSPWTGEDEKLF
TRBJ2-1,TRBV27,ASSLSLAGVSNEQF
TRBJ2-7,TRBV10-1,ASSDTVGTSGVSYEQY
TRBJ2-2,TRBV27,ASSLSTGRGAGELF
TRBJ2-6,TRBV11-2,ASSLAPGGEGANVLT
TRBJ2-1,TRBV7-9,ASSLLHLNEQF
TRBJ2-7,TRBV3-1/TRBV3-2,ASSQELVKQGNSEQY
TRBJ2-2,TRBV6-4,ASSPTNTGELF
TRBJ2-1,TRBV14,ASSLARDGKASYNEQF
TRBJ1-2,TRBV25-1,ASSEFPGPNYGYT
TRBJ1-1,TRBV24-1,ATSDGQEAF
TRBJ1-5,TRBV3-1/TRBV3-2,ASSQGPFAAGSNQPQH
TRBJ2-1,TRBV7-6,ASSPRQGVSNEQF